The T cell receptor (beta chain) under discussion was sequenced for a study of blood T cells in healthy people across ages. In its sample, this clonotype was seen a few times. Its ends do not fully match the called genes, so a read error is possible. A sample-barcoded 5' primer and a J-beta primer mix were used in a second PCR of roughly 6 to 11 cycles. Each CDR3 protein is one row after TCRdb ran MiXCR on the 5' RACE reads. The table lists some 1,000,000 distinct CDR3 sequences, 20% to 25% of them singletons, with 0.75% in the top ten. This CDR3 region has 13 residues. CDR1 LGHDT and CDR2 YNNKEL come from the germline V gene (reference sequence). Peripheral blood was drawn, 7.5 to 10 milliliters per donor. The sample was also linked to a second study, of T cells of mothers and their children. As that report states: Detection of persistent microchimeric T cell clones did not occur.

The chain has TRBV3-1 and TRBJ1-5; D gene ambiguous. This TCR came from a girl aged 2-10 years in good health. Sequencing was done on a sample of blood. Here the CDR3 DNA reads TGTGTCAGCAGCGGGCGGACTAATCAGCCCCAGCATTTT. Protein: CVSSGRTNQPQHF.